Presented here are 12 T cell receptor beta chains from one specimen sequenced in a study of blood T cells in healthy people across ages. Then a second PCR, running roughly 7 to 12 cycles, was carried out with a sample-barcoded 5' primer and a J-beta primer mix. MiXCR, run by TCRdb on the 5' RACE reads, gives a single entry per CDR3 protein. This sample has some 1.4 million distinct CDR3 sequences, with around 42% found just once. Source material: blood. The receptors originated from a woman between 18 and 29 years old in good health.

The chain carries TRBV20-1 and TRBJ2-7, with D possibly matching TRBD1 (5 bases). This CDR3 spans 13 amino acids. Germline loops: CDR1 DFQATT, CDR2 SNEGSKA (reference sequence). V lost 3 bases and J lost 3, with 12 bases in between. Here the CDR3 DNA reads TGCAGTGCTAGTAACAGGCCTTTCTACGAGCAGTACTTC. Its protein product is CSASNRPFYEQYF.

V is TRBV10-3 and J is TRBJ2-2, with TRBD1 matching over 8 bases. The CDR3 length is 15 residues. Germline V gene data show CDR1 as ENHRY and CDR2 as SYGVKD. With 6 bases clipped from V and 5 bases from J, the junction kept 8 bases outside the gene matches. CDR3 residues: CAISQDRDGTGELFF. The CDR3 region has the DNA TGTGCCATCAGCCAGGACAGGGATGGGACCGGGGAGCTGTTTTTT.

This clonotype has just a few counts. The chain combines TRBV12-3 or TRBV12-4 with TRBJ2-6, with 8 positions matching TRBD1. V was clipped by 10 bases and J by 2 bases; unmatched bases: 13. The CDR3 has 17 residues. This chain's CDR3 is CAIGLRGQFPGANVLTF. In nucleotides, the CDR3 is TGTGCCATCGGACTCAGGGGGCAGTTTCCTGGGGCCAACGTCCTGACTTTC.

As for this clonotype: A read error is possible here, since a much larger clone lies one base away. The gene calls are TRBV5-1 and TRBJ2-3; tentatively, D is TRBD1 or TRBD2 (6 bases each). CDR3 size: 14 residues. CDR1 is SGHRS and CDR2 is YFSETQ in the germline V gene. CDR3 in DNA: TGCGCCAGCAGCTTGGAGGGGGGCACAGATACGCGGTATTTT. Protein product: CASSLEGGTDTRYF.

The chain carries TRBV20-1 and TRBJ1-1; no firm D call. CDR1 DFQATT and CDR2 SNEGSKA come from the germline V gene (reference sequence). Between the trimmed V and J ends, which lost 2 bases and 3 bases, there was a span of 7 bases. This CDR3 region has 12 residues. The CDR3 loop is CSARTRYTEAFF. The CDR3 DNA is TGCAGTGCTAGAACTCGGTACACTGAAGCTTTCTTT.

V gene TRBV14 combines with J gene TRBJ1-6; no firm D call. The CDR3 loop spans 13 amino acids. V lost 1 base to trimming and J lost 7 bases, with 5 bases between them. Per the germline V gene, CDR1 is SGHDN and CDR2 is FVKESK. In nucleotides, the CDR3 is TGTGCCAGCAGCCAAGTACAGAATTCACCCCTCCACTTT. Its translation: CASSQVQNSPLHF.

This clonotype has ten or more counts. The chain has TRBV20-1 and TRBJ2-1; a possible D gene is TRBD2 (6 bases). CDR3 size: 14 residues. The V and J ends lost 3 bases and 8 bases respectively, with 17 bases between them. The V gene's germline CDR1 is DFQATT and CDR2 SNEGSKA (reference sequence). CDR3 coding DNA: TGCAGTGCTAGGAGCGGTACTAGCTTAGATGAGCAGTTCTTC. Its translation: CSARSGTSLDEQFF.

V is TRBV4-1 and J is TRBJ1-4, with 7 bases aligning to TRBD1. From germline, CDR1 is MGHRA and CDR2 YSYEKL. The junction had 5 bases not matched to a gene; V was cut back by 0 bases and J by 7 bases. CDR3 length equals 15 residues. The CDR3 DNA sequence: TGCGCCAGCAGCCAAGAAGGCAGGGGGGGTGAAAAACTGTTTTTT. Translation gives CASSQEGRGGEKLFF.

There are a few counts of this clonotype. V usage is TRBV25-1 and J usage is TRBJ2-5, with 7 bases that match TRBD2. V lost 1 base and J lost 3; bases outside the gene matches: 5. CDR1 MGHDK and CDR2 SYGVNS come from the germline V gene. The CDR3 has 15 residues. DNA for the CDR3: TGTGCCAGCAGTGAATTGGGGGGAGGGAAAGAGACCCAGTACTTC. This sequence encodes CASSELGGGKETQYF.

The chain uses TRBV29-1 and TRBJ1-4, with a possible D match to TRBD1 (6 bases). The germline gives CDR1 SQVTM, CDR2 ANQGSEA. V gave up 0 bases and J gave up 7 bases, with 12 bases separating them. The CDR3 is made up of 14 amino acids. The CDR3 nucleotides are TGCAGCGTTGAAGATACAGGGACGGGTGAAAAACTGTTTTTT. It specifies CSVEDTGTGEKLFF.

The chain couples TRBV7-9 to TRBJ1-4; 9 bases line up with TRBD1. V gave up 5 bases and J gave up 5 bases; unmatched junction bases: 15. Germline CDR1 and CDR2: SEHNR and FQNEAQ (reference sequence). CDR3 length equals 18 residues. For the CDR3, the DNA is TGTGCCAGCAGCCTATCGATCGGGACAGGGAAAACGAATGAAAAACTGTTTTTT. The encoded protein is CASSLSIGTGKTNEKLFF.

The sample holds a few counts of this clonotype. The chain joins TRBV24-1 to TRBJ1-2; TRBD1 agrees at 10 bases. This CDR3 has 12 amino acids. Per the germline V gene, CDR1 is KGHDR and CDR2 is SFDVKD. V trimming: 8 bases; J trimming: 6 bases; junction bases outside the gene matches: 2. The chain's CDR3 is CATMDRGDGYTF. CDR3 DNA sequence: TGTGCCACCATGGACAGGGGGGATGGCTACACCTTC.